This TCR beta chain was profiled in a study of T cells in Graves' hyperthyroidism and ophthalmopathy. This clonotype has at least ten counts. Its target is unknown. Amplification of TCR beta CDR3 regions was performed using RNA transcripts as template. The TCR CDR3 first-round RT-PCR relied on the HTBI primer set. MiXCR was run by TCRdb on the multiplex PCR reads, yielding one entry per CDR3 protein. The sample lists about 580,000 distinct CDR3 sequences; roughly 46% were seen once. Whole-study results and caveats: Stable hyperthyroidism was separated from ophthalmopathy by a model based on 13 V-J features. Model-based prediction identified ophthalmopathy a median 6.5 months prior to its onset.

Orbital computed tomography, thyroid ultrasound, serum thyroxine and TRAb, and clinical symptoms together informed the diagnoses. CDR1 is SGHNT and CDR2 is YYREEE in the germline V gene (reference sequence). The CDR3 is 15 residues long. V was clipped by 1 base and J by 5 bases; unmatched bases: 5. The genes are TRBV5-4 and TRBJ2-7, with 11 nucleotides matching TRBD2. The sample taken for sequencing was peripheral blood or thyroid tissue (not recorded which). This TCR was recovered from a woman under 30 with Graves' hyperthyroidism. This chain's CDR3 is CASSLKTSGSHEQYF. CDR3 nucleotide sequence: TGTGCCAGCAGCTTGAAAACTAGCGGGAGTCACGAGCAGTACTTC.